This T cell receptor (beta chain) was observed in a study of naive and memory T cell subsets. V was trimmed by 9 bases and J by 2 bases, leaving 8 bases between them. Germline V lookup: CDR1 SGHNT, CDR2 YYREEE (reference sequence). This CDR3 has 11 residues. Amplification of ligated cDNA took four PCR rounds with SP2 and nested alpha and beta constant primers. TCRdb itself ran the 5' RACE reads through MiXCR, one entry per CDR3 protein. The table has about 62,000 distinct CDR3 sequences, approximately 8% seen once. A UMI-containing oligonucleotide was joined by 3' ligation to the TCR cDNA template. Unsorted total RNA, about 1 to 1,100 ng, was DNase treated before reverse transcription.

The clonotype originates from a female donor in good health. V usage is TRBV5-4 and J usage is TRBJ2-5; the D is unclear. For the CDR3, the DNA is TGTGCCAACAGTCAACAAGAGACCCAGTACTTC. Its protein is CANSQQETQYF.